This TCR beta chain derives from a study of shared clonotypes between healthy human individuals. The study, taken as a whole, reports: A small donor pool kept down the genetic and exposure-history diversity that was represented. Clonotypes shared by all four sorted-subset donors had higher generation probabilities than non-shared clonotypes.

Both subsets, CD45RA+ naive and CD45RA-negative memory, were split from the CD4+ cells. Concerning this clone itself: Its target is unknown.

Deep-level settings were used for running the assay. Using immunoSEQ multiplex PCR, the repertoire was profiled, and TCRdb retains in-frame clones only, with some absent. The sample gives over a million clones, around 97% of which show up once; about 1% is in the top ten. The origin of this receptor is a man aged 25 to 40 in good health. Input material: naive CD4+ T cells sorted from blood. Described subset: CD45RA+ positively selected.

CDR3 sequence reads: CASSLIFGESDTQYF. CDR3 coding DNA: TGTGCCAGCAGCTTGATTTTTGGGGAATCAGATACGCAGTATTTT. The chain couples TRBV5-4 to TRBJ2-3; D remains unclear. Germline values: CDR1 SGHNT, CDR2 YYREEE (reference sequence). Between the trimmed V and J ends, which lost 1 base and 4 bases, there was a span of 13 bases. The CDR3 is 15 residues long.